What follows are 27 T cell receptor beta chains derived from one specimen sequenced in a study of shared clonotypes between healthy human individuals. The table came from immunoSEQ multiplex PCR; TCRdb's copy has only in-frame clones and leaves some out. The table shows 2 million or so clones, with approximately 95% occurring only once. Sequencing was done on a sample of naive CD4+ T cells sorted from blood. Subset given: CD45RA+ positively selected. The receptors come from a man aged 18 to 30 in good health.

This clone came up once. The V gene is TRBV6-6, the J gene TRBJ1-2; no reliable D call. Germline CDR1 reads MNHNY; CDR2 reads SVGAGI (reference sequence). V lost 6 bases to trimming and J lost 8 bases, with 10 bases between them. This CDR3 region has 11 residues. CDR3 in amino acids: CASSDERGYTF. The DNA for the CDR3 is TGTGCCAGCAGCGATGAAAGGGGCTACACCTTC.

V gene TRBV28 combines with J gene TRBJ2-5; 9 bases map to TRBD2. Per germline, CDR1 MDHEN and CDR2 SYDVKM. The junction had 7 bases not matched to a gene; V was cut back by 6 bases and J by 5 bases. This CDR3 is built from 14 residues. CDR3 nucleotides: TGTGCCAGCAGAGGTAGCGGGGGTGGGGAGACCCAGTACTTC. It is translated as CASRGSGGGETQYF.

This CDR3 reads CASSQGTATEKLFF. The CDR3 DNA sequence: TGTGCCAGCAGTCAGGGGACAGCTACCGAAAAACTGTTTTTT. The chain combines TRBV2 with TRBJ1-4; 7 positions agree with TRBD1. Germline-derived CDR1 and CDR2 are SNHLY and FYNNEI. This CDR3 is 14 amino acids long. J lost 8 bases, V lost 5 bases, and 8 bases had no gene match.

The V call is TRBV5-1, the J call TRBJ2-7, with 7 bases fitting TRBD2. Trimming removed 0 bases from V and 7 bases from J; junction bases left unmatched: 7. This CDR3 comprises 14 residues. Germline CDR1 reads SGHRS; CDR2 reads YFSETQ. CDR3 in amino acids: CASSLDGRPSEQYF. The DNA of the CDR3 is TGCGCCAGCAGCTTGGACGGGAGGCCCTCGGAGCAGTACTTC.

CDR3 loop: CASSFPTGAGNNEQFF. CDR3 nucleotide sequence: TGCGCCAGCAGCTTCCCCACGGGGGCAGGTAACAATGAGCAGTTCTTC. The chain carries TRBV5-1 and TRBJ2-1; D could derive from TRBD1 or TRBD2 (6 bases each). The CDR3 spans 16 residues. The V gene lost 2 bases and the J gene lost 5 bases, with 17 bases spanning the gap. CDR1 is SGHRS and CDR2 is YFSETQ in the germline V gene.

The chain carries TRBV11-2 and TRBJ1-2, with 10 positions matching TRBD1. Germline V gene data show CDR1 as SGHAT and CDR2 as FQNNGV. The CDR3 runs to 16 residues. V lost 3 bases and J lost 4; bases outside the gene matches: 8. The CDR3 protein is CASSFRQGAISYGYTF. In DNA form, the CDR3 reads TGTGCCAGCAGCTTCCGACAGGGGGCCATTAGCTATGGCTACACCTTC.

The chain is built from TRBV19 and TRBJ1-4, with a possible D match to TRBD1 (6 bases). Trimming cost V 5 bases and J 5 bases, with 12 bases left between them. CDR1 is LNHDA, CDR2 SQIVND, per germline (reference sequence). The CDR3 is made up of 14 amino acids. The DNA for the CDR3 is TGTGCCAGTAGTCCCAGGGGAGGGAATGAAAAACTGTTTTTT. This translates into CASSPRGGNEKLFF. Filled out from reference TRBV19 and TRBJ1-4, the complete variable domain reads DGGITQSPKYLFRKEGQNVTLSCEQNLNHDAMYWYRQDPGQGLRLIYYSQIVNDFQKGDIAEGYSVSREKKESFPLTVTSAQKNPTAFYLCASSPRGGNEKLFFGSGTQLSVL.

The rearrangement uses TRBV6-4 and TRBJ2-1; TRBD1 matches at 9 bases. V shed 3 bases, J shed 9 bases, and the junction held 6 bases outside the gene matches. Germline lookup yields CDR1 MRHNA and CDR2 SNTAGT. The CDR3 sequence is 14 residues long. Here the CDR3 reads CASSENRGQGEQFF. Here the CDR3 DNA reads TGTGCCAGCAGTGAAAACAGGGGGCAAGGTGAGCAGTTCTTC.

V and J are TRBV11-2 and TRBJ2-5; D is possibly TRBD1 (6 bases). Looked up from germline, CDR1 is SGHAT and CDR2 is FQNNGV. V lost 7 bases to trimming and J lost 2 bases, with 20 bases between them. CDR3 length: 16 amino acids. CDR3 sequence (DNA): TGTGCCAGCATCCCGAACCCGGGACACCGACAAGAGACCCAGTACTTC. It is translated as CASIPNPGHRQETQYF.

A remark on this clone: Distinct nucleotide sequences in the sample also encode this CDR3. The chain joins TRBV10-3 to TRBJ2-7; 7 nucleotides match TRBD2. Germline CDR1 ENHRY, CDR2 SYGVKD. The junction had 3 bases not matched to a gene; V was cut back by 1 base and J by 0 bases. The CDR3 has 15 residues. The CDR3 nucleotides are TGTGCCATCAGTGAGTATGGCGGGGGCTCCTACGAGCAGTACTTC. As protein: CAISEYGGGSYEQYF.

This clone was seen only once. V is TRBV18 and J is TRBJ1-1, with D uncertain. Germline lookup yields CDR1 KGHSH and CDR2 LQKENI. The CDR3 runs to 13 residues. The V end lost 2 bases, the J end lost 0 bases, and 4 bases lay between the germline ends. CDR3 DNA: TGTGCCAGCTCACCAGCCATGAACACTGAAGCTTTCTTT. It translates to CASSPAMNTEAFF.

The CDR3 here is CAWSTRQVRTEAFF. CDR3 in DNA: TGTGCCTGGAGTACCCGACAGGTCAGAACTGAAGCTTTCTTT. The genes are TRBV30 and TRBJ1-1, with D possibly TRBD1 on 6 matching bases. CDR3 length: 14 amino acids. Germline CDR1 and CDR2: GTSNPN and SVGIG (reference sequence). The V end lost 2 bases, the J end lost 5 bases, and 15 bases lay between the germline ends. Full variable domain (missing parts from reference TRBV30 and TRBJ1-1): SQTIHQWPATLVQPVGSPLSLECTVEGTSNPNLYWYRQAAGRGLQLLFYSVGIGQISSEVPQNLSASRPQDRQFILSSKKLLLSDSGFYLCAWSTRQVRTEAFFGQGTRLTVV.

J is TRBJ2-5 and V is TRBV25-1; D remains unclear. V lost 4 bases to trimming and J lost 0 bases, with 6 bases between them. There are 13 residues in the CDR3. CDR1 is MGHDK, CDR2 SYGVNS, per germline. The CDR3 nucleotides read TGTGCCAGCAGTGTGAGACACCAAGAGACCCAGTACTTC. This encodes CASSVRHQETQYF.

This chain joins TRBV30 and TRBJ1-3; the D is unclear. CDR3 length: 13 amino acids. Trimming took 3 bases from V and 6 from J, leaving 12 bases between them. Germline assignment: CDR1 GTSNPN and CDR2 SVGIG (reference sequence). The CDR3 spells CAWREDLQNTIYF. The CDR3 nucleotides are TGTGCCTGGAGAGAGGACCTGCAAAACACCATATATTTT. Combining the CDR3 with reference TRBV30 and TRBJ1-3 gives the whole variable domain SQTIHQWPATLVQPVGSPLSLECTVEGTSNPNLYWYRQAAGRGLQLLFYSVGIGQISSEVPQNLSASRPQDRQFILSSKKLLLSDSGFYLCAWREDLQNTIYFGEGSWLTVV.

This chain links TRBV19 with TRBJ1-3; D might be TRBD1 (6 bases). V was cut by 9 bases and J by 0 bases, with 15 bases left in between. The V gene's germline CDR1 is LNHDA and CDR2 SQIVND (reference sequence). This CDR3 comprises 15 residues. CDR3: CASTQTGLSGNTIYF. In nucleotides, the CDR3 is TGTGCCAGCACACAGACAGGACTCTCTGGAAACACCATATATTTT. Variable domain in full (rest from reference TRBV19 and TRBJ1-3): DGGITQSPKYLFRKEGQNVTLSCEQNLNHDAMYWYRQDPGQGLRLIYYSQIVNDFQKGDIAEGYSVSREKKESFPLTVTSAQKNPTAFYLCASTQTGLSGNTIYFGEGSWLTVV.

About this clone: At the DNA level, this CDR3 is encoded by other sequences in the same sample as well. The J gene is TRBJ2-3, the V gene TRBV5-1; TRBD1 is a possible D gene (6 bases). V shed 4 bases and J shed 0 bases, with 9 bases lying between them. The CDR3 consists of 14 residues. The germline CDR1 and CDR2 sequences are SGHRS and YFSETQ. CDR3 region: CASSPDSSTDTQYF. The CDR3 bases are TGCGCCAGCAGCCCGGACAGTAGCACAGATACGCAGTATTTT.

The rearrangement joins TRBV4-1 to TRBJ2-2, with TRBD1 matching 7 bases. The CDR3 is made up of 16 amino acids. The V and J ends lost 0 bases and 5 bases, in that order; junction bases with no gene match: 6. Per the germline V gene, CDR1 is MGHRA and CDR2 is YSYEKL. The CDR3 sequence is CASSQEGDSPTGELFF. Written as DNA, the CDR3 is TGCGCCAGCAGCCAAGAAGGGGACAGTCCTACCGGGGAGCTGTTTTTT.

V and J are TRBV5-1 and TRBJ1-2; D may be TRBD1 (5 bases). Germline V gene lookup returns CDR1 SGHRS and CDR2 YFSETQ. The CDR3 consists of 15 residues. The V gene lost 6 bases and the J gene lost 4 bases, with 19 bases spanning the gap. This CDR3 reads CASNPRVGVGYGYTF. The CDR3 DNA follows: TGCGCCAGCAACCCCCGGGTAGGGGTTGGCTATGGCTACACCTTC.

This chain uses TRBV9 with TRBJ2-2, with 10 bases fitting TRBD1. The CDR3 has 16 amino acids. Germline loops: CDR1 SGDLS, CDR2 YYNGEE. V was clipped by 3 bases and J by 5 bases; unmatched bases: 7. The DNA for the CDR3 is TGTGCCAGCAGCGAGCGGGACAGGGGCTTTACCGGGGAGCTGTTTTTT. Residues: CASSERDRGFTGELFF.

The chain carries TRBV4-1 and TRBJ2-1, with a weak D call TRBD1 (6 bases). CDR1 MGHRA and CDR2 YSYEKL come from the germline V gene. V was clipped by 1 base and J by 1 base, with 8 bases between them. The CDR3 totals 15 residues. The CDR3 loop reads CASSQGQGSYNEQFF. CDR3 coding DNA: TGCGCCAGCAGCCAAGGGCAGGGGTCCTACAATGAGCAGTTCTTC.

CDR3 DNA: TGTGCCAGTACCTCGGCAGATACGCAGTATTTT. It is translated as CASTSADTQYF. The chain couples TRBV19 to TRBJ2-3; D remains unclear. The CDR3 sequence is 11 residues long. Between the trimmed V and J ends, which lost 7 bases and 4 bases, there was a span of 6 bases. Germline V CDR1 and CDR2: LNHDA, SQIVND (reference sequence).

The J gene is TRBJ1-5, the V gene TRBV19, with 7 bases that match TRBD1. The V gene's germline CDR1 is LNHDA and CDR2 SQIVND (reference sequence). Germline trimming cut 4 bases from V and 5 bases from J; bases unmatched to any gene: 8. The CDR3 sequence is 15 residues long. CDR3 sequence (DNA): TGTGCCAGTAGTACCGACAGGGTGAGGGATCAGCCCCAGCATTTT. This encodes CASSTDRVRDQPQHF.

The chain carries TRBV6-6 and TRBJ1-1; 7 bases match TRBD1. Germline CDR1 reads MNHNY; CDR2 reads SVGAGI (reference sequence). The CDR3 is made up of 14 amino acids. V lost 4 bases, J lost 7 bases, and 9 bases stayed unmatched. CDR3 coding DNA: TGTGCCAGCAGTTCGATTGACAGGGTAGGTGAAGCTTTCTTT. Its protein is CASSSIDRVGEAFF.

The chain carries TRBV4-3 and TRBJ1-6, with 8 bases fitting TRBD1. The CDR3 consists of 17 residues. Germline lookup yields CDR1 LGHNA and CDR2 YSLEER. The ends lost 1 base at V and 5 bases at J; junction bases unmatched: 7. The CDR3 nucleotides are TGCGCCAGCAGCCAAGCCGCCCAGGGGGCTAATAATTCACCCCTCCACTTT. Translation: CASSQAAQGANNSPLHF.

The CDR3 region is CASSITGSNTGELFF. CDR3 sequence (DNA): TGTGCCAGCAGCATAACGGGGTCTAACACCGGGGAGCTGTTTTTT. V usage is TRBV7-2 and J usage is TRBJ2-2; tentative D call: TRBD2 (5 bases). The CDR3 runs 15 residues. CDR1 is SGHTA, CDR2 FQGNSA, per germline. V was clipped by 5 bases and J by 2 bases, with 12 bases between them.

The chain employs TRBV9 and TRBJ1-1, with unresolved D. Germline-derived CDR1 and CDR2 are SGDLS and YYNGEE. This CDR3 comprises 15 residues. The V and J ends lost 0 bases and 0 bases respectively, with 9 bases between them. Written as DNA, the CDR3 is TGTGCCAGCAGCGTAGCTTCTTGGATGAACACTGAAGCTTTCTTT. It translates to CASSVASWMNTEAFF.

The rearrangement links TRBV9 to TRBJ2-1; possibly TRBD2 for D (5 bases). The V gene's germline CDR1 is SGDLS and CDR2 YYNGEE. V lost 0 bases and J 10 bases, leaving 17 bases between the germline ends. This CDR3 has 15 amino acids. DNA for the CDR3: TGTGCCAGCAGCGTAGAAGGACTCCCCTCGCGGGAGCAGTTCTTC. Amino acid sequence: CASSVEGLPSREQFF. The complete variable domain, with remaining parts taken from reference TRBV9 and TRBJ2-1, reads DSGVTQTPKHLITATGQRVTLRCSPRSGDLSVYWYQQSLDQGLQFLIQYYNGEERAKGNILERFSAQQFPDLHSELNLSSLELGDSALYFCASSVEGLPSREQFFGPGTRLTVL.